The clone carrying this TCR beta chain appeared a few times. What it binds is not known. These data come from a study of beta chain features in type 1 diabetes. The overall study: On cell yields, gender and age, patients and healthy donors were similar.

Expressed TCRB transcripts got sequenced, as all isolated RNA was reverse transcribed. The table came from immunoSEQ multiplex PCR; TCRdb's copy has only in-frame clones and leaves some out. The data contain 150,000 or so clones, 9% to 10% of them singletons. CDR1 is LGHNA, CDR2 YNFKEQ, per germline. Trimming took 1 base from V and 1 from J, leaving 13 bases between them. This CDR3 is 17 amino acids long. Regarding the study as a whole: PCR might pick shorter templates more often, in the same way for patients and controls. Reduced insertions and increased deletions marked VDJ junctions in type 1 diabetes patients. TCRB CDR3 length was moderately but significantly reduced in all four CD4+ subsets of Type 1 diabetes patients.

Sample: central memory CD4+ T cells from blood. The receptor was isolated from a woman between 40 and 55 years old in good health. J is TRBJ2-2 and V is TRBV4-2; tentative D call: TRBD2 (6 bases). CDR3 DNA sequence: TGTGCCAGCAGCCAAGCAGGGCGAGCGGGGAACACCGGGGAGCTGTTTTTT. Translation: CASSQAGRAGNTGELFF.